This T cell receptor beta chain is drawn from a study of early T cells in non-severe SARS-CoV-2 infection. Each cDNA molecule carried a unique molecular identifier. TCRdb processed the 5' RACE reads anew with MiXCR; each CDR3 protein has one entry. This sample has about 35,000 distinct CDR3 sequences; approximately 8% occur once, and the top ten carry over 10%. Trimming took 4 bases from V and 1 from J; bases not matched to a gene: 4. The CDR3 totals 14 residues. In germline, CDR1 is SGHRS, CDR2 YFSETQ. This clonotype was counted ten times or more. This specimen consisted of whole blood, obtained at baseline. This clonotype was sampled from an adult who was a healthcare worker with PCR-confirmed SARS-CoV-2 infection or an uninfected control (not recorded which). The chain employs TRBV5-1 and TRBJ2-5; TRBD1 agrees at 7 bases. In DNA form, the CDR3 reads TGCGCCAGCAGCCCTGGACAGGCCCAAGAGACCCAGTACTTC. Translated, it gives CASSPGQAQETQYF.